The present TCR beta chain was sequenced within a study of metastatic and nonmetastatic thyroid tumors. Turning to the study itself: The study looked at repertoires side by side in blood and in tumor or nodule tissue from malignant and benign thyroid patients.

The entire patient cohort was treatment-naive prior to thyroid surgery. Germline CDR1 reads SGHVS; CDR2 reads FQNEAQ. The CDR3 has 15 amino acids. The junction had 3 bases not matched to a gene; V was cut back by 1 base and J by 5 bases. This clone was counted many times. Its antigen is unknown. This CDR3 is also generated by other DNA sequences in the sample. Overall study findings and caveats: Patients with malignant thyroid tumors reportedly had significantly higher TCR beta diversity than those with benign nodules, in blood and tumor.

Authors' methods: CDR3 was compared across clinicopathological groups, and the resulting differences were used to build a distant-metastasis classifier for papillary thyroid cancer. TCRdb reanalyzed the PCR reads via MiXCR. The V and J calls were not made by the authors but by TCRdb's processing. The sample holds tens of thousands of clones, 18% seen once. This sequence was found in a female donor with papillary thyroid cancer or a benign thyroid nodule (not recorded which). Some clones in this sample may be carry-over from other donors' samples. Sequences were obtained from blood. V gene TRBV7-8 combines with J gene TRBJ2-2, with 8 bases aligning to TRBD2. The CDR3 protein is CASSLGLARTGELFF. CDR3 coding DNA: TGTGCCAGCAGCTTAGGACTAGCGCGGACCGGGGAGCTGTTTTTT.